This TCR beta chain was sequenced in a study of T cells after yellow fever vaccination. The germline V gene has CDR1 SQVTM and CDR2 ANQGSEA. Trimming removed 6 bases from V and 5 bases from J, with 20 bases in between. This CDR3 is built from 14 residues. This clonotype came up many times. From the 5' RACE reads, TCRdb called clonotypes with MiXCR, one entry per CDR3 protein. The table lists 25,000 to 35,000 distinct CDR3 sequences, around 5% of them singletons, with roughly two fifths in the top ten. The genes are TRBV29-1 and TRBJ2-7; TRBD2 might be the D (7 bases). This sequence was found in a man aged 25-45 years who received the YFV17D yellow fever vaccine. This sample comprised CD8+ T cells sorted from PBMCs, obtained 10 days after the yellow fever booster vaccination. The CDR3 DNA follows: TGCAGCGTCGAGGGGGGGACCCGGGTAGACGAGCAGTACTTC. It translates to CSVEGGTRVDEQYF.